These 22 T cell receptor beta chains were sequenced from one sample in a study of T cells after yellow fever vaccination. TCRdb processed the 5' RACE reads anew with MiXCR; each CDR3 protein has one entry. The table shows under 300,000 distinct CDR3 sequences, with less than 8.5% occurring only once. Here the sequenced sample was CD4+ T cells sorted from PBMCs, taken 15 days after the yellow fever booster vaccination. Source of these receptors: a man aged 25-40 years who received the YFV17D yellow fever vaccine.

This clonotype turned up a few times. The V gene is TRBV3-1, the J gene TRBJ1-1, with TRBD1 matching over 7 bases. CDR1 and CDR2 from the germline V gene are LGHDT and YNNKEL (reference sequence). The CDR3 runs 14 residues. V lost 0 bases, J lost 7 bases, and 5 bases stayed unmatched. This CDR3 reads CASSQDTRGVEAFF. Here the CDR3 DNA reads TGTGCCAGCAGCCAAGACACCAGGGGGGTTGAAGCTTTCTTT.

This clonotype showed up just a few times. The genes are TRBV7-2 and TRBJ2-2, with TRBD1 matching over 8 bases. CDR3 length equals 15 residues. Unmatched junction bases numbered 3, after V lost 3 bases and J lost 3 bases. From germline, CDR1 is SGHTA and CDR2 FQGNSA. This CDR3 reads CASSFVDRDTGELFF. DNA of the CDR3: TGTGCCAGCAGCTTTGTGGACAGGGACACCGGGGAGCTGTTTTTT.

This chain links TRBV4-3 with TRBJ1-6; a weak D match, TRBD1 (5 bases). The germline CDR1 and CDR2 sequences are LGHNA and YSLEER. Between the trimmed V and J ends, which lost 0 bases and 5 bases, there was a span of 8 bases. The CDR3 loop spans 15 amino acids. CDR3 nucleotide sequence: TGCGCCAGCAGCCAAGAGCGGGGACATAATTCACCCCTCCACTTT. Encoded protein: CASSQERGHNSPLHF.

The V call is TRBV30, the J call TRBJ2-4, with unresolved D. Germline V gives CDR1 GTSNPN, CDR2 SVGIG (reference sequence). The CDR3 is made up of 11 amino acids. The CDR3 sequence: CAYGYGNIQYF. CDR3 DNA sequence: TGTGCTTATGGATATGGAAACATTCAGTACTTC.

At least ten counts were recorded for this clonotype. The V call is TRBV7-9, the J call TRBJ1-1, with D unresolved. The germline CDR1 and CDR2 sequences are SEHNR and FQNEAQ (reference sequence). Trimming stripped 6 bases from V and 8 bases from J, with 4 bases between. The CDR3 has 9 amino acids. The CDR3 DNA reads as TGTGCCAGCAGGCCAGAAGCTTTCTTT. Translating gives CASRPEAFF.

This clonotype was counted at least ten times. The CDR3 DNA is TGCAGTGCTAGAGAGGGGGCAGATACGCAGTATTTT. Encoded protein: CSAREGADTQYF. The J gene is TRBJ2-3, the V gene TRBV20-1; D possibly uses TRBD1 or TRBD2 (5 bases each). Germline CDR1 is DFQATT and CDR2 is SNEGSKA (reference sequence). V lost 0 bases and J 4 bases, leaving 5 bases between the germline ends. This CDR3 is 12 amino acids long.

This chain joins TRBV15 and TRBJ2-5; no clear D gene. Looked up from germline, CDR1 is LNHNV and CDR2 is YYDKDF (reference sequence). Trimming took off 0 bases at V and 5 bases at J, with 10 bases between the two ends. The CDR3 contains 14 residues. The CDR3: CATSRDTIEETQYF. CDR3 in DNA: TGTGCCACCAGCAGAGACACTATTGAGGAGACCCAGTACTTC. Full variable domain (rest looked up from reference TRBV15 and TRBJ2-5): DAMVIQNPRYQVTQFGKPVTLSCSQTLNHNVMYWYQQKSSQAPKLLFHYYDKDFNNEADTPDNFQSRRPNTSFCFLDIRSPGLGDTAMYLCATSRDTIEETQYFGPGTRLLVL.

This clonotype was counted at least ten times. The chain is built from TRBV7-2 and TRBJ2-1, with D perhaps matching TRBD1 or TRBD2 (5 bases each). V dropped 7 bases and J dropped 1 base, with 14 bases sitting between them. Looked up from germline, CDR1 is SGHTA and CDR2 is FQGNSA. The CDR3 totals 15 residues. CDR3 sequence: CASTTGGRSYNEQFF. CDR3 DNA sequence: TGTGCCAGCACTACTGGGGGAAGATCCTACAATGAGCAGTTCTTC. The complete variable domain, with remaining parts taken from reference TRBV7-2 and TRBJ2-1, reads GAGVSQSPSNKVTEKGKDVELRCDPISGHTALYWYRQSLGQGLEFLIYFQGNSAPDKSGLPSDRFSAERTGGSVSTLTIQRTQQEDSAVYLCASTTGGRSYNEQFFGPGTRLTVL.

This clonotype came up a few times. J is TRBJ1-5 and V is TRBV10-1; D ambiguous. Looked up from germline, CDR1 is WNHNN and CDR2 is SYGVQD (reference sequence). CDR3 length: 16 amino acids. V was trimmed by 10 bases and J by 3 bases, leaving 22 bases between them. The CDR3 spells CATLGVRALLNQPQHF. As DNA, the CDR3 is TGCGCCACCTTGGGAGTGAGGGCCCTGCTCAATCAGCCCCAGCATTTT.

This clonotype came up many times. CDR3 amino acids: CASSLIGSYNEQFF. CDR3 sequence (DNA): TGTGCCAGCAGCTTGATCGGGAGCTACAATGAGCAGTTCTTC. The chain carries TRBV5-6 and TRBJ2-1; D may be TRBD2 (6 bases). V was trimmed by 1 base and J by 3 bases, leaving 8 bases between them. The CDR3 loop spans 14 amino acids. Germline V CDR1 and CDR2: SGHDT, YYEEEE.

V and J are TRBV12-3 or TRBV12-4 and TRBJ2-2; 7 bases line up with TRBD1. Trimming took 6 bases from V and 6 from J; bases not matched to a gene: 10. The CDR3 totals 15 residues. The CDR3 sequence: CASSRLRQGPGELFF. The CDR3 region has the DNA TGTGCCAGCAGCCGGTTACGACAGGGCCCCGGGGAGCTGTTTTTT.

The rearrangement uses TRBV4-3 and TRBJ2-1; D is uncertain. This CDR3 has 13 residues. Trimming removed 5 bases from V and 2 bases from J, with 7 bases in between. The V gene's germline CDR1 is LGHNA and CDR2 YSLEER. CDR3 bases: TGCGCCAGCAGCTCTTTAGCCTACAATGAGCAGTTCTTC. Protein product: CASSSLAYNEQFF.

Only a few counts were recorded for this clonotype. The J gene is TRBJ2-3, the V gene TRBV5-1; D may be TRBD1 (6 bases). V lost 5 bases to trimming and J lost 0 bases, with 10 bases between them. Germline CDR1 SGHRS, CDR2 YFSETQ. The CDR3 loop spans 14 amino acids. CDR3 in DNA: TGCGCCAGCAGTGGACAGCCTAGCACAGATACGCAGTATTTT. Its protein is CASSGQPSTDTQYF.

The V call is TRBV20-1, the J call TRBJ1-3; TRBD1 might be the D (6 bases). CDR3 length: 15 amino acids. Between the trimmed V and J ends, which lost 0 bases and 1 base, there was a span of 10 bases. CDR1 and CDR2 (germline): DFQATT, SNEGSKA (reference sequence). CDR3 DNA sequence: TGCAGTGCTAGAGACCTACAGGGATCTGGAAACACCATATATTTT. It translates to CSARDLQGSGNTIYF.

The sample holds a few counts of this clonotype. This chain joins TRBV23-1 and TRBJ2-1, with 7 bases identical to TRBD1. TRBV23-1 is designated an ORF whose function remains uncertain. The CDR3 is 16 residues long. J lost 4 bases, V lost 4 bases, and 10 bases had no gene match. This CDR3 is CASSRRGGRSYNEQFF. CDR3 nucleotides: TGCGCCAGCAGTCGCAGAGGGGGCCGATCATACAATGAGCAGTTCTTC.

The chain carries TRBV7-8 and TRBJ2-5, with D possibly being TRBD2 (5 bases). The germline CDR1 and CDR2 sequences are SGHVS and FQNEAQ. V gave up 5 bases and J gave up 5 bases, with 15 bases separating them. The CDR3 runs to 14 residues. The CDR3 DNA follows: TGTGCCAGCAGCCCTCCGGAGGAGTGGGAGACCCAGTACTTC. Amino acid sequence: CASSPPEEWETQYF.

This clonotype was seen a few times. V gene TRBV5-6 combines with J gene TRBJ1-5; D gene uncertain. In germline, CDR1 is SGHDT, CDR2 YYEEEE. Trimming cost V 0 bases and J 7 bases, with 8 bases left between them. The length of the CDR3 is 13 residues. The CDR3 sequence: CASSLARAQPQHF. The CDR3 nucleotides read TGTGCCAGCAGCTTGGCGAGGGCACAGCCCCAGCATTTT. The whole variable domain, remainder taken from reference TRBV5-6 and TRBJ1-5, is DAGVTQSPTHLIKTRGQQVTLRCSPKSGHDTVSWYQQALGQGPQFIFQYYEEEERQRGNFPDRFSGHQFPNYSSELNVNALLLGDSALYLCASSLARAQPQHFGDGTRLSIL.

Only a few counts were recorded for this clonotype. V gene TRBV20-1 combines with J gene TRBJ1-1; 9 bases are a match to TRBD1. CDR3 length equals 14 residues. J gave up 3 bases and V 5 bases, and 7 bases lay outside the gene matches. Germline V gene lookup returns CDR1 DFQATT and CDR2 SNEGSKA (reference sequence). The CDR3 region is CSARSRDRDTEAFF. CDR3 sequence (DNA): TGCAGTGCTCGCAGCCGGGACAGGGACACTGAAGCTTTCTTT.

This chain joins TRBV7-2 and TRBJ2-3; TRBD1 agrees at 7 bases. Germline trimming cut 2 bases from V and 0 bases from J; bases unmatched to any gene: 2. CDR3 size: 15 residues. Germline values: CDR1 SGHTA, CDR2 FQGNSA. Here the CDR3 DNA reads TGTGCCAGCAGCTTACAGACAGGGAGCACAGATACGCAGTATTTT. This sequence encodes CASSLQTGSTDTQYF.

With regard to this clonotype: This could be a read error, since a much larger clone is one nucleotide away. The V call is TRBV15, the J call TRBJ2-3, with D uncertain. Trimming stripped 1 base from V and 4 bases from J, with 9 bases between. The CDR3 extends over 14 amino acids. Per the germline V gene, CDR1 is LNHNV and CDR2 is YYDKDF (reference sequence). The CDR3 DNA reads TGTGCCACCAGCAGAGTGGGGAACTCAGATACGCAGTATTTT. Amino acids: CATSRVGNSDTQYF.

Notes on this clonotype: At one of its ends the junction is not consistent with the germline gene, which may arise from a read error. V gene TRBV4-3 combines with J gene TRBJ2-7; TRBD2 matches 8 bases. The CDR3 contains 16 residues. In germline, CDR1 is LGHNA, CDR2 YSLEER. DNA of the CDR3: TGCGCCAGCAGCCAGACAATAGCGGGATTGGGTTACGAGCATTACTTC. Translating gives CASSQTIAGLGYEHYF.

This chain connects TRBV4-3 to TRBJ2-1; 10 bases fit TRBD2. The CDR3 is 16 amino acids. Per the germline V gene, CDR1 is LGHNA and CDR2 is YSLEER. With 0 bases clipped from V and 7 bases from J, the junction kept 6 bases outside the gene matches. CDR3 DNA sequence: TGCGCCAGCAGCCAAGAGCCTAGCGGGAGTATAAATGAGCAGTTCTTC. Protein product: CASSQEPSGSINEQFF.